Listed here is a single T cell receptor beta chain. The sample contains more than one DNA sequence encoding this CDR3. This specimen comes from a study of radiotherapy plus CTLA-4 blockade in lung cancer. Overall study: Objective response was observed in roughly 20% of patients, and disease control in approximately 30%.

Sequencing was performed with immunoSEQ multiplex PCR; in TCRdb, only in-frame clones are kept and a portion is missing. The table shows 50,000 or so clones, with roughly 88% occurring only once. J gave up 11 bases and V 5 bases, and 11 bases lay outside the gene matches. Germline V gene sequence: CDR1 SGHAT, CDR2 FQNNGV. The CDR3 is 14 amino acids. This TCR was sampled from a human donor with non-small cell lung cancer whose response to radiotherapy plus ipilimumab could not be evaluated. This chain joins TRBV11-2 and TRBJ1-5, with 8 bases fitting TRBD1. The sequences come from peripheral blood, collected from a patient treated with radiotherapy plus ipilimumab. The CDR3 spells CASSRTGGHHTQHF. The CDR3 DNA follows: TGTGCCAGCAGCCGCACAGGGGGACATCATACCCAGCATTTT. The complete variable domain, with remaining parts taken from reference TRBV11-2 and TRBJ1-5, reads EAGVAQSPRYKIIEKRQSVAFWCNPISGHATLYWYQQILGQGPKLLIQFQNNGVVDDSQLPKDRFSAERLKGVDSTLKIQPAKLEDSAVYLCASSRTGGHHTQHFGDGTRLSIL.